Listed below are T cell receptor beta chains from one sample, sequenced in a study of T cell changes during pregnancy in multiple sclerosis. Profiling relied on immunoSEQ multiplex PCR, and the TCRdb table lists in-frame clones only, not all of them. The sample includes about 40,000 clones, more than 80% of them seen just once. Source: peripheral blood, taken before pregnancy. The receptors originated from a female donor with multiple sclerosis, enrolled in a pregnancy study. Each CDR3 is given with its conserved first and last residue. The order of the fields is V gene, D gene, J gene, clone size, CDR3 DNA, CDR3 protein. The D gene is left open where the match is weak. Only part of the rows carry a size: once, few, many, or a class if the clone is expanded.

TRBV27,TRBD2,TRBJ2-1,-,TGTGCCAGCAGTCCCCAAAGCGGGACGGGTTACAATGAGCAGTTCTTC,CASSPQSGTGYNEQFF
TRBV6-1,TRBD2,TRBJ2-5,-,TGTGCCAGCAGTGGCGGGGGAGCGGGACCCTTCCAAGAGACCCAGTACTTC,CASSGGGAGPFQETQYF
TRBV5-1,-,TRBJ1-3,once,TGCGCCAGCAGCTTATCCGGGACAAGGGATCGGGGCACCATATATTTT,CASSLSGTRDRGTIYF
TRBV6-5,TRBD1,TRBJ1-5,-,TGTGCCAGCAGACGATCAGGGGGTGGCAATCAGCCCCAGCATTTT,CASRRSGGGNQPQHF
TRBV15,-,TRBJ1-3,-,TGTGCATTACGCGGAGGCAGCTCTGGAAACACCATATATTTT,CALRGGSSGNTIYF
TRBV28,TRBD2,TRBJ2-1,-,TGTGCCAGTGCCCAAGCGGGAGAATCCTACAATGAGCAGTTCTTC,CASAQAGESYNEQFF
TRBV27,-,TRBJ2-3,-,TGTGCCAGCGGAGGAGAGGGAGATACGCAGTATTTT,CASGGEGDTQYF
TRBV19,-,TRBJ1-2,-,TGTGCCAGTAGTATAGGCGGCGAAGCTAACTATGGCTACACCTTC,CASSIGGEANYGYTF
TRBV6-1,TRBD2,TRBJ2-5,once,TGTGCCAGCAGTGGACTAGCGGGAGAAGGGGCCGAGACCCAGTACTTC,CASSGLAGEGAETQYF
TRBV2,-,TRBJ2-4,-,TGTGCCAGCAGTGAGACCCCGGGGAGCAAAAACATTCAGTACTTC,CASSETPGSKNIQYF
TRBV7-2,-,TRBJ2-7,-,TGTGCCAGCGGGCTGAACAGCGAGCAGTACTTC,CASGLNSEQYF
TRBV28,TRBD1,TRBJ2-1,-,TGTGCCAGCAGTCTTTACAGGGGGTCCCACAATGAGCAGTTCTTC,CASSLYRGSHNEQFF
TRBV28,TRBD2,TRBJ2-4,-,TGTGCCAGCAGTCGCACCGGGACTAGGGGGAGGGCCAAAAACATTCAGTACTTC,CASSRTGTRGRAKNIQYF
TRBV19,-,TRBJ1-1,-,TGTGCCAGTAGTATAATCTCCCACACTGAAGCTTTCTTT,CASSIISHTEAFF
TRBV5-1,TRBD1,TRBJ1-2,-,TGCGCCAGCAGCTTGGGGGACAGGGACTATGGCTACACCTTC,CASSLGDRDYGYTF
TRBV4-1,TRBD1,TRBJ2-1,-,TGCGCCAGCAGCCCTGTAAAGGGACAGGGGGGACCCAATGAGCAGTTCTTC,CASSPVKGQGGPNEQFF
TRBV7-2,TRBD1,TRBJ1-2,-,TGTGCCAGCAGCCACCAAAGGACAGGCCCGTCCTATGGCTACACCTTC,CASSHQRTGPSYGYTF
TRBV6-5,-,TRBJ1-1,-,TGTGCCAGCAGTTACTCGGGAGGGGATCCCACTGAAGCTTTCTTT,CASSYSGGDPTEAFF
TRBV4-2,TRBD1,TRBJ1-4,-,TGTGCCAGCAGCCAAGAGGGGGACAGGGCCGCGGGGGAAAAACTGTTTTTT,CASSQEGDRAAGEKLFF
TRBV5-1,-,TRBJ2-3,-,TGCGCCAGCAGCCGTTCTCCAGGGTCCACAGATACGCAGTATTTT,CASSRSPGSTDTQYF
TRBV7-5,-,TRBJ2-1,-,TGTGTCAGAAGCTTAAACGGGAGGGCCATACGGGATGAGCAGTTCTTC,CVRSLNGRAIRDEQFF
TRBV5-1,-,TRBJ2-4,-,TGCGCCAGCAGCTTTACAGTAGCCAAAAACATTCAGTACTTC,CASSFTVAKNIQYF
TRBV19,-,TRBJ1-2,-,TGTGCCAGTAGTATTTACGGAACAGCCCTCTATGGCTACACCTTC,CASSIYGTALYGYTF
TRBV11-2,TRBD1,TRBJ2-7,-,TGTGCCAGCAGTTGGGGACAGGGACCCTACGAGCAGTACTTC,CASSWGQGPYEQYF
TRBV13,TRBD2,TRBJ2-3,-,TGTGCCAGCAGCCGCCGCGGACACAGGGATATTATAGCGGGACGAGGGTGGACGCAGTATTTT,CASSRRGHRDIIAGRGWTQYF
TRBV29-1,TRBD2,TRBJ2-5,-,TGCAGCGTTGAAGGAGGAAAAGGCAGCGGGAGAGGTTGGGAGACCCAGTACTTC,CSVEGGKGSGRGWETQYF
TRBV11-1,-,TRBJ1-4,-,TGTGCCAGCAGCTTAGGACCGGGGTCGAATGAAAAACTGTTTTTT,CASSLGPGSNEKLFF
TRBV5-4,-,TRBJ2-5,-,TGTGCCAGCAGCTTGGAACGGGATTCCACACAAGAGACCCAGTACTTC,CASSLERDSTQETQYF
TRBV28,TRBD2,TRBJ2-1,-,TGTGCCAGCAGTCAAACTGGGGAGGGCTACAATGAGCAGTTCTTC,CASSQTGEGYNEQFF
TRBV4-1,TRBD1,TRBJ2-7,-,TGCGCCAGCAGCCAAGGTGGACAGGGGTGGTCCTACGAGCAGTACTTC,CASSQGGQGWSYEQYF
TRBV9,TRBD2,TRBJ2-3,-,TGTGCCAGCAGCGTAGCCGGCGGGAGGGCATTGGGCACAGATACGCAGTATTTT,CASSVAGGRALGTDTQYF
TRBV5-1,TRBD2,TRBJ2-1,-,TGCGCCAGCAGCTGGGAGGGCGGAGAATGGAATGAGCAGTTCTTC,CASSWEGGEWNEQFF
TRBV29-1,TRBD1,TRBJ1-4,-,TGCAGCGTTACAGGGGTAGGAGAAAAACTGTTTTTT,CSVTGVGEKLFF
TRBV7-8,TRBD1,TRBJ2-6,once,TGTGCCAGCAGCTCACAACGGCAATCGGGGACAGCCTCTGGGGCCAACGTCCTGACTTTC,CASSSQRQSGTASGANVLTF
TRBV19,TRBD1,TRBJ1-3,few,TGTGCCAGTAAGCCGGGACAGATCTCTGGAAACACCATATATTTT,CASKPGQISGNTIYF
TRBV5-6,TRBD1,TRBJ1-2,-,TGTGCCAGCAGCCTAGCGGGACAGCCAAGGGATGGCTACACCTTC,CASSLAGQPRDGYTF
TRBV21-1,-,TRBJ1-1,-,TGTGCCAGCAGCAGGGACAGGGGTTTCAGGACTGAAGCTTTCTTT,CASSRDRGFRTEAFF
TRBV5-4,TRBD1,TRBJ1-2,few,TGTGCCAGCATGGTCCGAGGGGGCTCCTATGGCTACACCTTC,CASMVRGGSYGYTF
TRBV6-6,-,TRBJ2-2,-,TGTGCCAGCAGTTACAAAAGCTTACCGAACACCGGGGAGCTGTTTTTT,CASSYKSLPNTGELFF
TRBV28,TRBD1,TRBJ1-1,once,TGTGCCAGCGCCTCACCGGGACAGGGTCTGTTAGCTTTCTTT,CASASPGQGLLAFF
TRBV7-9,TRBD1,TRBJ2-1,-,TGTGCCAGCAGCTTAGAGGAGACAGGGGAGTTCTTC,CASSLEETGEFF
TRBV6-5,TRBD1,TRBJ1-2,-,TGTGCCAGCAGTCTAACAGGGGCGAAGACCTATGGCTACACCTTC,CASSLTGAKTYGYTF
TRBV19,TRBD2,TRBJ2-7,-,TGTGCCAGTAGCCTGACTAGCGGGGAAACCTACGAGCAGTACTTC,CASSLTSGETYEQYF